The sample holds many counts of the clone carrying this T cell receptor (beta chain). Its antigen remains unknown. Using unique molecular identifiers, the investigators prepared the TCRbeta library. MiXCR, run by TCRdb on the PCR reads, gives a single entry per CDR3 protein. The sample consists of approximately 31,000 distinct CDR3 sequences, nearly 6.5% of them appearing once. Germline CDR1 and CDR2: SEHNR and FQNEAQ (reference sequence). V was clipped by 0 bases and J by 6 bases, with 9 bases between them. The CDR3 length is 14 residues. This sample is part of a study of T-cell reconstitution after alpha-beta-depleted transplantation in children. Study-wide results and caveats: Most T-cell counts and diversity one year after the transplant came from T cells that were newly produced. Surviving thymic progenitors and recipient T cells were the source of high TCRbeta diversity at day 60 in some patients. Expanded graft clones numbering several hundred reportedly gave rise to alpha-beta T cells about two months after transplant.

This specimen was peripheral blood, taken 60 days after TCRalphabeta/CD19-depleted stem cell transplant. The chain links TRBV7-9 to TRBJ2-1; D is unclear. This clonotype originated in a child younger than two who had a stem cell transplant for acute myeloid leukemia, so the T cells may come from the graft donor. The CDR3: CASSLAGQINEQFF. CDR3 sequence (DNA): TGTGCCAGCAGCTTAGCTGGGCAGATCAATGAGCAGTTCTTC.